The 2 T cell receptor beta chains listed next were all sequenced from one sample in a study of T cell clones after liver transplantation. Produced via immunoSEQ multiplex PCR; TCRdb's table is partial and in-frame only. The sample records over 90,000 clones, about 86% being singletons. The material was CD4+ T cells from blood, obtained around 44 months after liver transplant. These receptors were collected from a human patient who received a liver transplant. T cells may partly derive from the graft donor.

This clone was seen just once. This chain links TRBV4-1 with TRBJ1-5; unclear D gene. Germline V gives CDR1 MGHRA, CDR2 YSYEKL. V was cut by 0 bases and J by 2 bases, with 11 bases left in between. This CDR3 has 16 amino acids. CDR3 nucleotides: TGCGCCAGCAGCCAAGATCCCGGGAACGGCAATCAGCCCCAGCATTTT. This gives the protein CASSQDPGNGNQPQHF.

The V and J genes are TRBV7-9 and TRBJ1-2, with TRBD1 matching 10 bases. The V gene end was trimmed by 3 bases and the J gene end by 6 bases; junction bases not matched to a gene: 1. CDR3 length: 13 residues. Germline CDR1 and CDR2: SEHNR and FQNEAQ (reference sequence). The CDR3 DNA reads TGTGCCAGCAGCTTTGGGACAGGGGATGGCTACACCTTC. It encodes CASSFGTGDGYTF.